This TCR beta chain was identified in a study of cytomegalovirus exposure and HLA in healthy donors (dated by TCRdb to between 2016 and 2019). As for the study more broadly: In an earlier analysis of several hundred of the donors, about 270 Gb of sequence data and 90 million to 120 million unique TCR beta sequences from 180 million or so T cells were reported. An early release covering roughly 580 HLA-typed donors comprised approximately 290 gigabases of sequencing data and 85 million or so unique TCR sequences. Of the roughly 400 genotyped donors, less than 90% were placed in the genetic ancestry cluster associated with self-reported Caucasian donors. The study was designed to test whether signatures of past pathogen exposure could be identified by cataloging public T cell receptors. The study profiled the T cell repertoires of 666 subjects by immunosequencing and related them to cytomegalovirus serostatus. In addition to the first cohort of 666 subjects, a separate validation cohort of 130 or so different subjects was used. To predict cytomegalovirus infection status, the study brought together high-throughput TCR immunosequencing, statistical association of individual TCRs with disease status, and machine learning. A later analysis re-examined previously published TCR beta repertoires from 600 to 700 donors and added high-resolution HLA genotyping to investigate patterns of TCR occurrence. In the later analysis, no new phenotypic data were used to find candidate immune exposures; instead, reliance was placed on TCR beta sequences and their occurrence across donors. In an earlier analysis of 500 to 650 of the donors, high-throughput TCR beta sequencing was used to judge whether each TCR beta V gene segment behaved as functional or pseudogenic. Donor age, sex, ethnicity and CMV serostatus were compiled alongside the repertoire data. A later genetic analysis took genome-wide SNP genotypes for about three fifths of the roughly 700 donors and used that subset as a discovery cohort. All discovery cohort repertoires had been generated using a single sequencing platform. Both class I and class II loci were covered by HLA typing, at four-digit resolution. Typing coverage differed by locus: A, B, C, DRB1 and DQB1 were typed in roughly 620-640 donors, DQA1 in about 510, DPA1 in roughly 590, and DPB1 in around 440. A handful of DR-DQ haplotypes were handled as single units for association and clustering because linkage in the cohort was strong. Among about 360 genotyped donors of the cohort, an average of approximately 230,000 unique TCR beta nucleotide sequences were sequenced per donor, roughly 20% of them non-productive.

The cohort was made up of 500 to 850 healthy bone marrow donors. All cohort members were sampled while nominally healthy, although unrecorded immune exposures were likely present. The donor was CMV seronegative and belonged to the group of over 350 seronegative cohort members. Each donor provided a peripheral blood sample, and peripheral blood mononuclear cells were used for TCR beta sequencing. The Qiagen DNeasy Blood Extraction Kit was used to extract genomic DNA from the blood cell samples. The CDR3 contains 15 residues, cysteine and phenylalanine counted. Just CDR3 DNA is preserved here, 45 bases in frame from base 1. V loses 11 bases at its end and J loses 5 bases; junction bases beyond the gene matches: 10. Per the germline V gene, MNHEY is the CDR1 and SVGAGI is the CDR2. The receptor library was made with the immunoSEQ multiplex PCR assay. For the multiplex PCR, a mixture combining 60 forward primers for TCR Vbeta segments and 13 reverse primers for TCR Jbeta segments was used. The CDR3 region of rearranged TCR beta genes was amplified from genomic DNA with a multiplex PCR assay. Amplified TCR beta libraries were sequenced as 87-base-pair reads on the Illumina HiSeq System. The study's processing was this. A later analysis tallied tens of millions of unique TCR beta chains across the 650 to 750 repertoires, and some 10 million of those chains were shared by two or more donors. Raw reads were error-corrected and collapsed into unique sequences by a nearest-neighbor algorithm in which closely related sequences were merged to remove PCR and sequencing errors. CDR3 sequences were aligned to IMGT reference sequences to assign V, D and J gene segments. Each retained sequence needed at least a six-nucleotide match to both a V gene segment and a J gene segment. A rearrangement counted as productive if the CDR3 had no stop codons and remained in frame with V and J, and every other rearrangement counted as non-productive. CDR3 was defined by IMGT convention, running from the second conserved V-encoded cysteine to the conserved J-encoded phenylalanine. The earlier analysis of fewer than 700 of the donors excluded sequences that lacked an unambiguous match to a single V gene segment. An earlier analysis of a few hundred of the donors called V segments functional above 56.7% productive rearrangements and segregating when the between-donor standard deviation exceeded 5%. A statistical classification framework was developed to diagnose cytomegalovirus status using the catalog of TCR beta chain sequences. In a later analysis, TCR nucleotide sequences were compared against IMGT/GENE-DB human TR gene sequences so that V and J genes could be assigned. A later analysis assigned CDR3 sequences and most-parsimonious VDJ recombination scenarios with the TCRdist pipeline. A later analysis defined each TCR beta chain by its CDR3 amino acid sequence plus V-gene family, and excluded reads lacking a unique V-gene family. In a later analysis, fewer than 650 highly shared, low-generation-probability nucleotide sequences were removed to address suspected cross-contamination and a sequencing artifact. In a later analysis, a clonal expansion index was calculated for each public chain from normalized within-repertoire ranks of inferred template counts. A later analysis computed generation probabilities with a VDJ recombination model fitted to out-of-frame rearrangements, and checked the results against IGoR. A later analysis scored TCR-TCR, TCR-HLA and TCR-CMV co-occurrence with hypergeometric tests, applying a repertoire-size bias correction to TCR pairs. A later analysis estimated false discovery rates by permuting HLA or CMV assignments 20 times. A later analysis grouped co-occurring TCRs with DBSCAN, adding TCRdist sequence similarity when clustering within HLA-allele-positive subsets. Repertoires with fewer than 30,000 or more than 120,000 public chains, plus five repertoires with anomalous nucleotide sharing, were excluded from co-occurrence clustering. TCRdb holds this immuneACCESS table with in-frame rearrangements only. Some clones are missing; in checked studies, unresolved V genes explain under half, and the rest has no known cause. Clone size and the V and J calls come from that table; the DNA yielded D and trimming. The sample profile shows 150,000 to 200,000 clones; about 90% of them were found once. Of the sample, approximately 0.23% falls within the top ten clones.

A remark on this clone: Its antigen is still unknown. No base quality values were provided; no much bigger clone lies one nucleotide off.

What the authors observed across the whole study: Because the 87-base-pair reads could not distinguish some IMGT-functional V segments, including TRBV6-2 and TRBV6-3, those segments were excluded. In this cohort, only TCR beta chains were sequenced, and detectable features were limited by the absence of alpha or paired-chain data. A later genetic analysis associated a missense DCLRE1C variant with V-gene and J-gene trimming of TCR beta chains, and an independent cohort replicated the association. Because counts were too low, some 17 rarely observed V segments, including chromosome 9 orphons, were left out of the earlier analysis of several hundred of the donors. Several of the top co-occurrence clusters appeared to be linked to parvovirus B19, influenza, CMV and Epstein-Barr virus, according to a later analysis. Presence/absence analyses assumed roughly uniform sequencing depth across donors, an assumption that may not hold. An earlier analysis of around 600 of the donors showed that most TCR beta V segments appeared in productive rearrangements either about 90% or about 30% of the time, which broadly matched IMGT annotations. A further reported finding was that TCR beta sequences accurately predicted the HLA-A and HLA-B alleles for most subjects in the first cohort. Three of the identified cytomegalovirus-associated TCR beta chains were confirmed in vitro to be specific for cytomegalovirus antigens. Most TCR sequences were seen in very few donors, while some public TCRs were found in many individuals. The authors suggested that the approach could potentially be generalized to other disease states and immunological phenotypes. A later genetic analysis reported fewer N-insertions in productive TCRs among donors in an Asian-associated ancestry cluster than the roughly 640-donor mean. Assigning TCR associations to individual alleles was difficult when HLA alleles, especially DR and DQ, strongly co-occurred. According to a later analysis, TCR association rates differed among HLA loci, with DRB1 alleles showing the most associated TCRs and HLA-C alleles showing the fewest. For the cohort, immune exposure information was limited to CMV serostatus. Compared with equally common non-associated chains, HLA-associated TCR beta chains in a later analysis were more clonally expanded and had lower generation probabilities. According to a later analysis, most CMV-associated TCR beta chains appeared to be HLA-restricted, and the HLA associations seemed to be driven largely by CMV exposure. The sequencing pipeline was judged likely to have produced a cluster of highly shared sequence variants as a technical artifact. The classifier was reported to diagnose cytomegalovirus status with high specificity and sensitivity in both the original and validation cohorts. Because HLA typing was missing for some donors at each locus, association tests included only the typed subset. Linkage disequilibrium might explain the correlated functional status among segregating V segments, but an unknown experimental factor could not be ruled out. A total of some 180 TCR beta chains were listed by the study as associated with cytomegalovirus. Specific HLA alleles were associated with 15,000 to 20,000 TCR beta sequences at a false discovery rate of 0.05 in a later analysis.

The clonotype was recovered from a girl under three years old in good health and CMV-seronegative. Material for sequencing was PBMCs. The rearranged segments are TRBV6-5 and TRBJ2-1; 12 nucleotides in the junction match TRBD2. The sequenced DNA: TGTGCCGCCAGCAGAGGACTAGCGGGGAACAATGAGCAGTTCTTC. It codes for CAASRGLAGNNEQFF.